The rows below give T cell receptor beta chains drawn from one sample of a study of read filtering for tumor transcriptome and immune sequencing. MiXCR was run by TCRdb on the reads, yielding one entry per CDR3 protein. This sample carries tens of thousands of distinct CDR3 sequences, roughly 20% of them seen once, and the ten largest clones take less than 45%. Sequenced: a population of CD138-negative cells sorted from bone marrow. These receptors were collected from a donor older than 35 with multiple myeloma. CDR3s include the opening cysteine and the closing phenylalanine or tryptophan. A D gene is named only where the DNA matches it firmly. Clone size is stated in some rows and not others, as once, few, many or a class when expanded.

CDR3	DNA	D	V	size	J
CATGRTGANYEQYF	TGTGCCACTGGAAGGACAGGGGCGAACTACGAGCAGTACTTC	TRBD1	TRBV27	many	TRBJ2-7
CASSPLGQGRDTQYF	TGTGCCAGCAGTCCTCTCGGACAGGGGAGGGATACGCAGTATTTT	TRBD1	TRBV28	.	TRBJ2-3
CASSLSGWRFNEQFF	TGTGCCAGCAGCCTTAGCGGGTGGAGATTCAATGAGCAGTTCTTC	TRBD2	TRBV7-9	many	TRBJ2-1
CASSLAAGAMNTEAFF	TGCGCCAGCAGCTTGGCCGCAGGGGCAATGAACACTGAAGCTTTCTTT	.	TRBV5-1	many	TRBJ1-1
CASKSGELFF	TGTGCCAGTAAATCCGGGGAGCTGTTTTTT	.	TRBV19	many	TRBJ2-2
CASSEPGTYTEAFF	TGTGCCAGCAGTGAGCCCGGGACATACACTGAAGCTTTCTTT	.	TRBV6-1	many	TRBJ1-1
CASRRFNEKLFF	TGTGCCAGCAGGCGGTTCAATGAAAAACTGTTTTTT	.	TRBV12-3/TRBV12-4	many	TRBJ1-4
CASSGGTNTDTQYF	TGTGCCAGCAGCGGCGGGACTAATACAGATACGCAGTATTTT	TRBD2	TRBV9	many	TRBJ2-3
CAIREQGIRPEAFF	TGTGCCATCAGAGAACAGGGTATCCGTCCTGAAGCTTTCTTT	.	TRBV19	many	TRBJ1-1
CASSPNSYGETQYF	TGTGCCAGCAGCCCAAACAGTTATGGAGAGACCCAGTACTTC	.	TRBV7-2	many	TRBJ2-5
CASSNPGPSENEQFF	TGCGCCAGCAGCAACCCCGGTCCCAGTGAGAATGAGCAGTTCTTC	.	TRBV5-1	many	TRBJ2-1
CASAEAGLNEQYF	TGTGCCAGCGCCGAGGCAGGGCTCAACGAGCAGTACTTC	.	TRBV7-9	many	TRBJ2-7
CASSLPETLQGRYTGELFF	TGTGCCAGCAGCTTACCCGAGACACTACAGGGGCGGTACACCGGGGAGCTGTTTTTT	TRBD1	TRBV28	many	TRBJ2-2
CASSPLGGGTLWAFF	TGTGCCAGCAGCCCCCTGGGGGGGGGTACCCTTTGGGCTTTCTTT	.	TRBV3-1	many	TRBJ1-1
CVGSLAQINEQFF	TGTGTCGGCAGCTTAGCACAGATAAATGAGCAGTTCTTC	.	TRBV7-2	.	TRBJ2-1
CSVGGEGYGYTF	TGCAGCGTTGGTGGAGAGGGCTATGGCTACACCTTC	.	TRBV29-1	.	TRBJ1-2
CASSPSGSDTEAFF	TGCGCCAGCAGCCCTAGCGGGAGCGACACTGAAGCTTTCTTT	.	TRBV5-1	many	TRBJ1-1
CSASRPGTEKLFF	TGCAGTGCTAGCAGACCAGGGACCGAAAAACTGTTTTTT	.	TRBV20-1	many	TRBJ1-4
CASRVEQFF	TGTGCCAGTAGGGTTGAGCAGTTCTTC	.	TRBV19	many	TRBJ2-1
CASSPPPGLSGGEQFF	TGTGCCAGCAGCCCACCGCCGGGACTCAGTGGCGGTGAGCAGTTCTTC	.	TRBV2	many	TRBJ2-1
CASSSTSDYNEQFF	TGCGCCAGCAGTTCGACTAGCGACTACAATGAGCAGTTCTTC	TRBD2	TRBV10-1	.	TRBJ2-1
CAWSLGQGAFGYTF	TGTGCCTGGAGTTTAGGCCAGGGGGCCTTCGGCTACACCTTC	TRBD1	TRBV30	.	TRBJ1-2
CASSSGQARDHEQYF	TGTGCCAGCAGTTCAGGACAGGCCCGGGACCACGAGCAGTACTTC	TRBD1	TRBV28	.	TRBJ2-7
CASSGDRDFFHEQYF	TGTGCCAGCAGTGGGGACAGGGATTTTTTCCACGAGCAGTACTTC	TRBD1	TRBV25-1	.	TRBJ2-7
CSVEDSRDTEAFF	TGCAGCGTTGAAGATTCGCGGGACACTGAAGCTTTCTTT	.	TRBV29-1	many	TRBJ1-1
CASSLFQEAKNIQYF	TGTGCCAGCAGTTTATTCCAGGAAGCCAAAAACATTCAGTACTTC	.	TRBV28	many	TRBJ2-4
CASQQGSRETQYF	TGTGCCAGTCAACAGGGGAGCCGAGAGACCCAGTACTTC	TRBD1	TRBV19	.	TRBJ2-5
CAISEPRTSGIHQFF	TGTGCCATCAGTGAGCCAAGGACTAGCGGGATCCACCAGTTCTTC	TRBD2	TRBV10-3	many	TRBJ2-1
CASSPPRQSPLEQYF	TGTGCCAGCAGCCCGCCGAGACAGAGCCCCCTCGAGCAGTACTTC	.	TRBV13	.	TRBJ2-7
CASRTVGLYQPQHF	TGCGCCAGCCGGACAGTGGGCTTATATCAGCCCCAGCATTTT	.	TRBV10-2	many	TRBJ1-5
CASSTHRGLADNEQFF	TGTGCCAGCAGTACCCACAGGGGACTAGCGGACAATGAGCAGTTCTTC	TRBD2	TRBV6-2/TRBV6-3	many	TRBJ2-1
CAISDRAVLSNQPQHF	TGTGCCATCAGTGACAGGGCGGTTTTGAGCAATCAGCCCCAGCATTTT	.	TRBV10-3	many	TRBJ1-5
CASSLGTAYSYEQYF	TGTGCCAGCAGTTTGGGGACCGCTTATTCCTACGAGCAGTACTTC	.	TRBV28	many	TRBJ2-7
CATSRASTRYEQYF	TGTGCCACCAGCAGAGCCTCCACACGGTACGAGCAGTACTTC	.	TRBV15	many	TRBJ2-7
CASSLGQVDGNTIYF	TGCGCCAGCAGCTTGGGACAGGTGGATGGAAACACCATATATTTT	.	TRBV5-1	.	TRBJ1-3
CASRWGQGPETQYF	TGTGCCAGCAGATGGGGACAGGGTCCAGAGACCCAGTACTTC	TRBD1	TRBV12-3/TRBV12-4	.	TRBJ2-5
CSARDRTVNYGYAF	TGCAGTGCTAGAGATCGGACAGTTAACTATGGCTACGCCTTC	.	TRBV20-1	.	TRBJ1-2
CASSLGARQGMQYF	TGTGCCAGCAGCTTAGGGGCGCGACAGGGGATGCAGTACTTC	TRBD1	TRBV7-6	.	TRBJ2-7